This TCR beta chain was recorded in a study of CD8 T cells in ankylosing spondylitis. V shed 2 bases, J shed 2 bases, and the junction held 4 bases outside the gene matches. Germline V lookup: CDR1 SGDLS, CDR2 YYNGEE. This CDR3 has 14 amino acids. This clonotype was recorded at least ten times. Antigen specificity is unknown. Study observations and caveats: There was a TCR beta motif, made of roughly eight highly homologous variants, that appeared characteristic of ankylosing spondylitis blood. Reports of some motif variants in reactive arthritis synovial fluid and blood predate this one. Disease-linked clones reportedly concentrated significantly in matched ankylosing spondylitis synovial fluid.

With molecular barcodes, quantitative 5'-RACE was used to make the TCR beta libraries. A single record per CDR3 protein comes from TCRdb applying MiXCR to the 5' RACE reads. Of 100,000 to 150,000 distinct CDR3 sequences in the sample, more than 6.5% were seen once. This sequence was found in a male donor with ankylosing spondylitis or in good health (not recorded which). The rearrangement links TRBV9 to TRBJ2-7; 7 nucleotides agree with TRBD2. The sequenced sample consisted of blood, either unsorted or a sorted T cell fraction (not recorded which). CDR3 DNA sequence: TGTGCCAGCAGCGTGACGGGGGGACCCTACGAGCAGTACTTC. This translates into CASSVTGGPYEQYF.